This is a list of T cell receptor beta chains from one sample in a study of blood T cell repertoires in COVID-19. TCRdb's table, derived via immunoSEQ multiplex PCR, lists solely in-frame clones and lacks some. The data show approximately 400,000 clones, with about 89% seen just once and around 1.3% held by the top ten. The source material was PBMCs or T cells enriched from blood (not recorded which). These receptors came from a man aged 25-45 years who had recovered from COVID-19. Both conserved end residues are part of each CDR3. The order of the fields is V gene, CDR3 protein.

TRBV18,CASSPPAGAEQYF
TRBV19,CASSIGAGAGQFF
TRBV24-1,CATSDLTGELFF
TRBV18,CASSPGQGSGNTIYF
TRBV19,CASSPGLLLFTGELFF
TRBV5-1,CASSPIGQEELFF
TRBV6-5,CASRPGTESNQPQHF
TRBV4-1,CASSQGLASGGYEQFF
TRBV5-4,CASSFVGEDYGYTF
TRBV19,CASSRGQGYGTEAFF
TRBV5-1,CASSLGGQPSYEQYF
TRBV4-2,CASSQDYGGVSGANVLTF
TRBV10-1,CASSETGGAEQYF
TRBV5-1,CASSTGQPNTEAFF
TRBV20-1,CSASGYSNQPQHF
TRBV7-2,CASSLLRLAGQETQYF
TRBV27,CASSLKGKREQYF
TRBV5-1,CASRPGQGGGYTF
TRBV6-1,CASSEKTGTGDNEQFF
TRBV25-1,CASSESRGGGYGYTF
TRBV7-9,CASRGGAAGPGETQYF
TRBV7-9,CASSSGGGGRNTEAFF
TRBV7-8,CASSLLVSGQNYGYTF
TRBV24-1,CATSDARGGTDTQYF
TRBV7-9,CASSLAPGINYGYTF
TRBV7-9,CASSLAGEGGYTF
TRBV12-3/TRBV12-4,CASSQGGGDTQYF
TRBV7-2,CASSFDLNTEAFF
TRBV27,CASSYRDTNQPQHF
TRBV6-5,CASSYSWTLPGEKLFF
TRBV3-1/TRBV3-2,CASKGTGAPYSPLHF
TRBV6-5,CASRRQGYQETQYF
TRBV27,CASSPRFLRENTEAFF
TRBV7-2,CASSLGTANQPQHF
TRBV3-1/TRBV3-2,CASSQVSQVTGELFF
TRBV4-2,CAGRGSYNSPLHF